The T cell receptor beta chain described here comes from a study of identical twins. From the 5' RACE reads, TCRdb called clonotypes with MiXCR, one entry per CDR3 protein. The repertoire holds a few hundred thousand distinct CDR3 sequences, roughly 9% seen once, with roughly 6.8% in the top ten. V lost 3 bases and J lost 4; bases outside the gene matches: 8. This CDR3 contains 16 residues. Per germline, CDR1 LGHNA and CDR2 YNFKEQ. There are a few counts of this clonotype. These sequences were also reported in another study, on yellow fever vaccine responses in identical twins.

The V and J genes are TRBV4-2 and TRBJ2-5, with 10 bases lining up with TRBD1. Sequencing was performed on CD8+ T cells sorted from blood. The sequence came from a woman aged 18 to 35 in good health. The DNA for the CDR3 is TGTGCCAGCAGCCAGGAGACCGGGACAGGGGTAGAGACCCAGTACTTC. It encodes CASSQETGTGVETQYF.